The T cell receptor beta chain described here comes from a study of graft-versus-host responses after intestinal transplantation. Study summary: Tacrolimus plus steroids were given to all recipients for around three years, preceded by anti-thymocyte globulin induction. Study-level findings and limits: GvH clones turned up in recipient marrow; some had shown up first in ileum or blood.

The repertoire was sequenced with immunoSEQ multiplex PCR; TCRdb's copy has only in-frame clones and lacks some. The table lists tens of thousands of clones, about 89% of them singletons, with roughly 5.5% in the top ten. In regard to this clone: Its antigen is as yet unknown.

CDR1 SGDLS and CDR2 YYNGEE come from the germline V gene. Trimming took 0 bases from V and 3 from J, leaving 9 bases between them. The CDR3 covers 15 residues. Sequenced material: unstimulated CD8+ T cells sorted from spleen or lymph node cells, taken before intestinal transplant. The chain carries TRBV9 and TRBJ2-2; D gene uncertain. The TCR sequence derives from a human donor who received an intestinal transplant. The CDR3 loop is CASSVVTLYTGELFF. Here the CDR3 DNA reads TGTGCCAGCAGCGTAGTGACTCTCTACACCGGGGAGCTGTTTTTT. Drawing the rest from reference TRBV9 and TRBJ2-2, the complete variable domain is DSGVTQTPKHLITATGQRVTLRCSPRSGDLSVYWYQQSLDQGLQFLIQYYNGEERAKGNILERFSAQQFPDLHSELNLSSLELGDSALYFCASSVVTLYTGELFFGEGSRLTVL.